The present entry profiles one T cell receptor (beta chain) with its context. These data belong to a study of blood T cell repertoires in COVID-19. Study as a whole: Acute and convalescent COVID-19 samples came from the United States, Italy and Spain. From T cells, B-cell-depleted T cells, or PBMCs came the material, which was cDNA or gDNA.

The CDR3 extends over 14 amino acids. With 4 bases removed from V and 2 bases from J, the gap between germline ends came to 11 bases. CDR1 and CDR2 (germline): SGHTA, FQGNSA. The repertoire was sequenced with immunoSEQ multiplex PCR; TCRdb's copy has only in-frame clones and lacks some. This repertoire shows under 250,000 clones, 80% to 95% found once; its top ten account for about 0.8%. The V call is TRBV7-2, the J call TRBJ2-5; D is unclear. The sequence derives from a man aged 55-75 years with COVID-19, enrolled during active disease. The sample was peripheral blood. The CDR3 protein is CASSSRSRQETQYF. The CDR3 DNA sequence: TGTGCCAGCAGCTCCAGGTCAAGGCAAGAGACCCAGTACTTC. Full variable domain (remainder filled in from reference TRBV7-2 and TRBJ2-5): GAGVSQSPSNKVTEKGKDVELRCDPISGHTALYWYRQSLGQGLEFLIYFQGNSAPDKSGLPSDRFSAERTGGSVSTLTIQRTQQEDSAVYLCASSSRSRQETQYFGPGTRLLVL.